Below, 19 T cell receptor beta chains from the same sample are listed, as sequenced in a study of Graves' ophthalmopathy and Graves' hyperthyroidism. From RNA, the CDR3 regions of TCR beta chains were amplified and sequenced. HTBI-primed first-round RT-PCR preceded second-round multiplex PCR. MiXCR, run by TCRdb on the multiplex PCR reads, gives a single entry per CDR3 protein. The sample yields 600,000 to 700,000 distinct CDR3 sequences, about 40% seen once. Sequenced material: peripheral blood. These receptors were taken from an adult man with Graves' ophthalmopathy.

This clonotype was recorded at least ten times. The V and J genes are TRBV2 and TRBJ1-2, with 9 bases matching TRBD1. This CDR3 comprises 14 residues. Germline CDR1 reads SNHLY; CDR2 reads FYNNEI. The ends lost 8 bases at V and 3 bases at J; junction bases unmatched: 7. The CDR3 loop reads CASYRTGEDYGYTF. CDR3 bases: TGTGCCAGCTATCGGACAGGGGAGGACTATGGCTACACCTTC.

This chain uses TRBV7-2 with TRBJ2-7; weak D call: TRBD2 (7 bases). The CDR3 is 14 residues long. V gave up 5 bases and J gave up 3 bases, with 14 bases separating them. Germline lookup yields CDR1 SGHTA and CDR2 FQGNSA. The CDR3, as DNA: TGTGCCAGCAGCCGTAGGGGGGGGATCTACGAGCAGTACTTC. Protein product: CASSRRGGIYEQYF.

This clonotype was seen many times. The rearrangement uses TRBV7-8 and TRBJ1-1, with 7 bases matching TRBD1. V gave up 1 base and J gave up 0 bases; unmatched junction bases: 2. This CDR3 spans 15 amino acids. CDR1 and CDR2 (germline): SGHVS, FQNEAQ. CDR3 bases: TGTGCCAGCAGCTTAGGACAGGGAATGAACACTGAAGCTTTCTTT. This encodes CASSLGQGMNTEAFF.

This clonotype was seen repeatedly, ten times or more. The V and J genes are TRBV12-3 or TRBV12-4 and TRBJ1-1; a weak D match, TRBD1 (5 bases). Trimming removed 6 bases from V and 3 bases from J, with 11 bases in between. The length of the CDR3 is 13 residues. CDR3 DNA: TGTGCCAGCAGAGTTCAGGGACACACTGAAGCTTTCTTT. It specifies CASRVQGHTEAFF.

This clonotype has a handful of counts. The chain couples TRBV15 to TRBJ2-3, with D possibly called TRBD1 or TRBD2 (5 bases each). Germline CDR1 reads LNHNV; CDR2 reads YYDKDF (reference sequence). Trimming left V 0 bases short and J 6 bases short, with 13 bases between. This CDR3 comprises 15 residues. CDR3 DNA sequence: TGTGCCACCAGCAGAGAGGGGCTAGCCACGGATACGCAGTATTTT. Translating gives CATSREGLATDTQYF.

The V gene is TRBV12-3 or TRBV12-4, the J gene TRBJ2-7; D unresolved. The germline V and J ends were trimmed by 8 bases and 3 bases, with 11 bases remaining between them. This CDR3 comprises 12 residues. The CDR3 protein is CASGLSGYEQYF. As DNA, the CDR3 is TGTGCCAGCGGCTTGTCTGGCTACGAGCAGTACTTC.

This clonotype was counted only a few times. The chain joins TRBV12-5 to TRBJ1-4; maybe TRBD1 (5 bases). CDR1 and CDR2 (germline): LGHNT, FRNRAP. The V end lost 5 bases, the J end lost 0 bases, and 7 bases lay between the germline ends. The CDR3 extends over 14 amino acids. Here the CDR3 DNA reads TGTGCTAGTGGTCCGGACACAACTAATGAAAAACTGTTTTTT. Translating gives CASGPDTTNEKLFF.

In its sample, this clonotype was seen many times. This chain's CDR3 is CSASDPGGTEAFF. The CDR3 bases are TGCAGTGCTAGTGATCCGGGAGGAACTGAAGCTTTCTTT. The V and J genes are TRBV20-1 and TRBJ1-1; D remains unclear. The CDR3 has 13 residues. Germline CDR1 DFQATT, CDR2 SNEGSKA (reference sequence). Between the trimmed V and J ends, which lost 3 bases and 5 bases, there was a span of 13 bases.

There are a few counts of this clonotype. The V call is TRBV20-1, the J call TRBJ1-5; D not certain. This CDR3 has 16 residues. Trimming left V 6 bases short and J 0 bases short, with 18 bases between. The V gene's germline CDR1 is DFQATT and CDR2 SNEGSKA (reference sequence). The CDR3 reads CSASRGLAYSNQPQHF. As DNA, the CDR3 is TGCAGTGCCTCACGGGGTCTAGCATATAGCAATCAGCCCCAGCATTTT.

V is TRBV12-3 or TRBV12-4 and J is TRBJ2-2; D not certain. The CDR3 runs 13 residues. V was shortened by 2 bases and J by 6 bases, with 7 bases between the two germline ends. CDR3 sequence (DNA): TGTGCCAGCAGTTTAAGTTTCCCCGGGGAGCTGTTTTTT. As protein: CASSLSFPGELFF.

This clonotype was seen ten or more times. The chain carries TRBV19 and TRBJ1-2; no firm D call. The CDR3 spans 11 residues. Germline V lookup: CDR1 LNHDA, CDR2 SQIVND (reference sequence). V was pared by 7 bases and J by 8 bases, with 11 bases between. The CDR3 DNA is TGTGCCAGTAATAGTTTGGGAGGCTACACCTTC. Amino acids: CASNSLGGYTF. Variable domain in full (rest from reference TRBV19 and TRBJ1-2): DGGITQSPKYLFRKEGQNVTLSCEQNLNHDAMYWYRQDPGQGLRLIYYSQIVNDFQKGDIAEGYSVSREKKESFPLTVTSAQKNPTAFYLCASNSLGGYTFGSGTRLTVV.

The V call is TRBV20-1, the J call TRBJ2-7; D is perhaps TRBD2 (6 bases). This CDR3 comprises 15 residues. The ends were cut back, 1 base at V and 2 bases at J, with 15 bases in the middle. Germline CDR1 reads DFQATT; CDR2 reads SNEGSKA (reference sequence). CDR3 amino acids: CSARGRAGPPYEQYF. The CDR3 DNA follows: TGCAGTGCTAGAGGTCGAGCGGGTCCACCCTACGAGCAGTACTTC.

Comment on this clonotype: An end of the junction differs from the germline gene, which may be a read error. The chain couples TRBV14 to TRBJ2-3; unclear D gene. Looked up from germline, CDR1 is SGHDN and CDR2 is FVKESK. The CDR3 is 13 amino acids. The CDR3 nucleotides read TGTGCCAGCAGCCAATTTGGGTCAGATAGGCAGTATTTT. Protein product: CASSQFGSDRQYF.

The chain recombines TRBV7-9 with TRBJ1-4, with TRBD1 matching 8 bases. CDR1 is SEHNR and CDR2 is FQNEAQ in the germline V gene (reference sequence). Trimming took 5 bases from V and 7 from J; bases not matched to a gene: 6. This CDR3 is built from 14 residues. CDR3 region: CASSTRQGSEKLFF. The DNA of the CDR3 is TGTGCCAGCAGCACCAGACAGGGGAGTGAAAAACTGTTTTTT.

This clonotype has ten or more counts. V is TRBV2 and J is TRBJ1-1; D is uncertain. CDR1 and CDR2 (germline): SNHLY, FYNNEI. Deletions cut 1 base from V and 0 bases from J, with 12 bases between. The CDR3 runs to 16 residues. CDR3 residues: CASSEVRHILNTEAFF. The CDR3 nucleotides are TGTGCCAGCAGTGAAGTAAGACACATACTGAACACTGAAGCTTTCTTT.

In this sample, this clonotype turned up many times. CDR3 protein: CASSSRAIQETQYF. The DNA of the CDR3 is TGTGCCAGCAGCAGCCGGGCGATCCAAGAGACCCAGTACTTC. This chain joins TRBV7-6 and TRBJ2-5; D is undetermined. The V and J ends lost 5 bases and 1 base respectively, with 11 bases between them. Germline V gene sequence: CDR1 SGHVS, CDR2 FNYEAQ. CDR3 length: 14 amino acids. Full variable domain (rest looked up from reference TRBV7-6 and TRBJ2-5): GAGVSQSPRYKVTKRGQDVALRCDPISGHVSLYWYRQALGQGPEFLTYFNYEAQQDKSGLPNDRFSAERPEGSISTLTIQRTEQRDSAMYRCASSSRAIQETQYFGPGTRLLVL.

This clonotype was detected many times. In nucleotides, the CDR3 is TGTGCCAGCAGCTTGTTCGTTATGAATTCACCCCTCCACTTT. It translates to CASSLFVMNSPLHF. The chain is built from TRBV5-6 and TRBJ1-6; no clear D gene. Germline V CDR1 and CDR2: SGHDT, YYEEEE. The V and J ends lost 1 base and 7 bases respectively, with 9 bases between them. The CDR3 totals 14 residues.

About this clonotype: A much larger clone sits a single nucleotide away, making a read error possible. The chain is built from TRBV6-5 and TRBJ1-5, with D tentatively TRBD1 (5 bases). Germline loops: CDR1 MNHEY, CDR2 SVGAGI. V gave up 6 bases and J gave up 9 bases, with 21 bases separating them. CDR3 length: 15 residues. CDR3 coding DNA: TGTGCCAGCAGCTTAAATGAGGACGGACATCGGCCCCAGCATTTT. Protein: CASSLNEDGHRPQHF.

The rearrangement uses TRBV15 and TRBJ1-6; D may be TRBD1 (5 bases). This CDR3 is built from 15 residues. V was trimmed by 3 bases and J by 6 bases, leaving 12 bases between them. CDR1 and CDR2 (germline): LNHNV, YYDKDF (reference sequence). The CDR3, as DNA: TGTGCCACCAGCAGCTCGGGGGACGGTAATTCACCCCTCCACTTT. This sequence encodes CATSSSGDGNSPLHF.